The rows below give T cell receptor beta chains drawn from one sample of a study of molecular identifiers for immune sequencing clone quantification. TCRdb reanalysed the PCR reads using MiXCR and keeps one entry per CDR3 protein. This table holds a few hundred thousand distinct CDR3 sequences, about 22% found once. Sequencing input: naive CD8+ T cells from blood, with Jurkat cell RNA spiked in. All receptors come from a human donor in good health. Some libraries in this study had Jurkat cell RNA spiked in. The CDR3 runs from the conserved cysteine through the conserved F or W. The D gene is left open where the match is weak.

CDR3 protein: CASSFIGEQYF; V gene: TRBV13; J gene: TRBJ2-7; D gene: -
CDR3 protein: CASSPQRQGNYEQYF; V gene: TRBV28; J gene: TRBJ2-7; D gene: TRBD1
CDR3 protein: CASSRTMVKDNEQFF; V gene: TRBV7-6; J gene: TRBJ2-1; D gene: -
CDR3 protein: CASSQDSRGQGSYNEQFF; V gene: TRBV4-3; J gene: TRBJ2-1; D gene: -
CDR3 protein: CASSGALAGGTDTQYF; V gene: TRBV6-1; J gene: TRBJ2-3; D gene: TRBD2
CDR3 protein: CASSQDLEVGWGGLFF; V gene: TRBV4-3; J gene: TRBJ2-2; D gene: TRBD2
CDR3 protein: CASSTRSKDRSGYEQYF; V gene: TRBV14; J gene: TRBJ2-7; D gene: -
CDR3 protein: CAISPQGASTDTQYF; V gene: TRBV18; J gene: TRBJ2-3; D gene: TRBD1
CDR3 protein: CASSLGGLETQYF; V gene: TRBV12-3/TRBV12-4; J gene: TRBJ2-5; D gene: -
CDR3 protein: CARSYGTGGHTEAFF; V gene: TRBV6-2/TRBV6-3; J gene: TRBJ1-1; D gene: TRBD1
CDR3 protein: CASSQDRGTVNSPLHF; V gene: TRBV4-3; J gene: TRBJ1-6; D gene: TRBD1
CDR3 protein: CASSPPGTVTYEQYF; V gene: TRBV7-9; J gene: TRBJ2-7; D gene: TRBD1
CDR3 protein: CSARTGYETEAFF; V gene: TRBV20-1; J gene: TRBJ1-1; D gene: TRBD1
CDR3 protein: CASSLGAVSNQPQHF; V gene: TRBV11-2; J gene: TRBJ1-5; D gene: -
CDR3 protein: CASSYVVSGGTEQFF; V gene: TRBV6-6; J gene: TRBJ2-1; D gene: -
CDR3 protein: CASSFGNGEQFF; V gene: TRBV27; J gene: TRBJ2-1; D gene: -
CDR3 protein: CASSAAGSNTGELFF; V gene: TRBV2; J gene: TRBJ2-2; D gene: -
CDR3 protein: CASSQGGSPGLTDTQYF; V gene: TRBV4-3; J gene: TRBJ2-3; D gene: -
CDR3 protein: CASSYRGRGLDTQYF; V gene: TRBV6-5; J gene: TRBJ2-3; D gene: -
CDR3 protein: CSVEVTGNTEAFF; V gene: TRBV29-1; J gene: TRBJ1-1; D gene: -
CDR3 protein: CASSFRTSGNGDYF; V gene: TRBV28; J gene: TRBJ2-4; D gene: TRBD2
CDR3 protein: CASSLALRYQTPDNEQFF; V gene: TRBV7-9; J gene: TRBJ2-1; D gene: -
CDR3 protein: CASSYGQGAGEQYF; V gene: TRBV6-5; J gene: TRBJ2-7; D gene: TRBD1
CDR3 protein: CASSLAPGHNLRVTNEKLFF; V gene: TRBV7-6; J gene: TRBJ1-4; D gene: -
CDR3 protein: CASSQLGMGEQYF; V gene: TRBV7-3; J gene: TRBJ2-7; D gene: -
CDR3 protein: CASSLAPSSIGLNTEAFF; V gene: TRBV12-3/TRBV12-4; J gene: TRBJ1-1; D gene: -
CDR3 protein: CASSLHGGTYEQYF; V gene: TRBV7-9; J gene: TRBJ2-7; D gene: -
CDR3 protein: CASSSGTSDRQGETQYF; V gene: TRBV7-2; J gene: TRBJ2-5; D gene: TRBD2
CDR3 protein: CSVIAASTDTQYF; V gene: TRBV29-1; J gene: TRBJ2-3; D gene: -
CDR3 protein: CASSPTSGIQETQYF; V gene: TRBV7-2; J gene: TRBJ2-5; D gene: TRBD2
CDR3 protein: CASSSGDSRFLDTQYF; V gene: TRBV5-4; J gene: TRBJ2-3; D gene: -
CDR3 protein: CASRTGGSGPKEQYF; V gene: TRBV27; J gene: TRBJ2-7; D gene: TRBD1
CDR3 protein: CATTASRSYNEQFF; V gene: TRBV15; J gene: TRBJ2-1; D gene: -
CDR3 protein: CSASGGVGGDTRYF; V gene: TRBV20-1; J gene: TRBJ2-3; D gene: -
CDR3 protein: CSVDLGTPLGYTF; V gene: TRBV29-1; J gene: TRBJ1-2; D gene: -
CDR3 protein: CAWGPASEQYF; V gene: TRBV30; J gene: TRBJ2-7; D gene: -
CDR3 protein: CASSYVWSGGDTEAFF; V gene: TRBV6-2/TRBV6-3; J gene: TRBJ1-1; D gene: -
CDR3 protein: CASLNTGELFF; V gene: TRBV12-3/TRBV12-4; J gene: TRBJ2-2; D gene: -
CDR3 protein: CASTQGPSSYEQYF; V gene: TRBV7-2; J gene: TRBJ2-7; D gene: -
CDR3 protein: CASSYLGPPGEQYF; V gene: TRBV6-6; J gene: TRBJ2-7; D gene: -
CDR3 protein: CASRGTDREAFF; V gene: TRBV12-3/TRBV12-4; J gene: TRBJ1-1; D gene: -
CDR3 protein: CSVGDWGSGELFF; V gene: TRBV29-1; J gene: TRBJ2-2; D gene: -
CDR3 protein: CASSQDVAGEQYF; V gene: TRBV3-1; J gene: TRBJ2-7; D gene: -
CDR3 protein: CATSDLPGANGQFF; V gene: TRBV24-1; J gene: TRBJ2-1; D gene: -
CDR3 protein: CASSLKYRTDPFDYERYF; V gene: TRBV5-6; J gene: TRBJ2-7; D gene: -
CDR3 protein: CASSPSSGHGYTF; V gene: TRBV11-2; J gene: TRBJ1-2; D gene: -
CDR3 protein: CASRLAGKGYEQYF; V gene: TRBV5-1; J gene: TRBJ2-7; D gene: TRBD2
CDR3 protein: CASSEGVVRGPLVGFF; V gene: TRBV6-1; J gene: TRBJ1-1; D gene: -